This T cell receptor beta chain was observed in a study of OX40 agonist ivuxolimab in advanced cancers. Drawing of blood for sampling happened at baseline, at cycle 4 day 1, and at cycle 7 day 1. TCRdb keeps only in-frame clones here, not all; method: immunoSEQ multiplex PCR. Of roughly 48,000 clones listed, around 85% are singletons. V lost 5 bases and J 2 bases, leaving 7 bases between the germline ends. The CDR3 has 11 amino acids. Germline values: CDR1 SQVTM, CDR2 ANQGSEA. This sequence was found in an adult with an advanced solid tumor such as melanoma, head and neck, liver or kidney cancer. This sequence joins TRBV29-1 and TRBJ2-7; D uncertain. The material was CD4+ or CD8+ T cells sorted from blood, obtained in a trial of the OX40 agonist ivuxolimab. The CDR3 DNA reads TGCAGCGTTAAAACCGCCTACGAGCAGTACTTC. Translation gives CSVKTAYEQYF.